Shown below are 30 T cell receptor beta chains from a single sample sequenced in a study of shared clonotypes between healthy human individuals. Libraries were prepared by immunoSEQ multiplex PCR; TCRdb keeps only in-frame clonotypes and omits some of them. The repertoire includes approximately 740,000 clones, around 93% of them detected once, and around 24% sits in the top ten. Naive CD8 cells were CD45RO-negative, positively selected for CCR7, excluding terminally differentiated effector memory CD45RA+ cells. Source material: naive CD8+ T cells sorted from blood. The receptors were sampled from a man aged 25 to 40 in good health.

The V gene is TRBV7-9, the J gene TRBJ2-7, with D maybe TRBD1 (6 bases). Germline assignment: CDR1 SEHNR and CDR2 FQNEAQ (reference sequence). The CDR3 extends over 14 amino acids. V lost 1 base, J lost 5 bases, and 12 bases lay in between. DNA for the CDR3: TGTGCCAGCAGCTTAGAACAGGGCCCGGACGAGCAGTACTTC. Translated: CASSLEQGPDEQYF. Using reference TRBV7-9 and TRBJ2-7 for the parts outside the CDR3, the full variable domain is DTGVSQNPRHKITKRGQNVTFRCDPISEHNRLYWYRQTLGQGPEFLTYFQNEAQLEKSRLLSDRFSAERPKGSFSTLEIQRTEQGDSAMYLCASSLEQGPDEQYFGPGTRLTVT.

The V call is TRBV27, the J call TRBJ2-7; 13 positions agree with TRBD2. The CDR3 consists of 16 residues. CDR1 is MNHEY, CDR2 SMNVEV, per germline (reference sequence). V was clipped by 1 base and J by 3 bases; unmatched bases: 3. The CDR3: CASSLFRTSGSYEQYF. CDR3 bases: TGTGCCAGCAGTTTATTTCGGACTAGCGGGAGCTACGAGCAGTACTTC.

The rearrangement links TRBV15 to TRBJ1-2; D ambiguous. Germline loops: CDR1 LNHNV, CDR2 YYDKDF (reference sequence). The CDR3 sequence is 13 residues long. V gave up 0 bases and J gave up 7 bases, with 9 bases separating them. DNA for the CDR3: TGTGCCACCAGCAGAGATAAACGGGGTGGCTACACCTTC. Translation: CATSRDKRGGYTF.

The chain joins TRBV10-2 to TRBJ1-1; D is uncertain. Trimming took 0 bases from V and 9 from J, leaving 14 bases between them. The germline V gene encodes CDR1 WSHSY and CDR2 SAAADI. The CDR3 has 14 residues. The CDR3 sequence is CASSESSGSQKAFF. The CDR3 coding sequence is TGCGCCAGCAGTGAGTCGTCAGGATCGCAAAAAGCTTTCTTT.

The chain joins TRBV7-8 to TRBJ2-3; TRBD1 agrees at 8 bases. Germline V CDR1 and CDR2: SGHVS, FQNEAQ. This CDR3 is 16 amino acids long. J lost 2 bases, V lost 3 bases, and 7 bases had no gene match. The CDR3 loop is CASSLDGTGATDTQYF. CDR3 sequence (DNA): TGTGCCAGCAGCTTGGACGGGACAGGCGCCACAGATACGCAGTATTTT.

This chain links TRBV25-1 with TRBJ2-1, with D perhaps matching TRBD2 (6 bases). The CDR3 is 13 residues long. Germline assignment: CDR1 MGHDK and CDR2 SYGVNS. V lost 3 bases and J lost 6, with 9 bases in between. CDR3 coding DNA: TGTGCCAGCAGTGACTCGCGGGGCAATGAGCAGTTCTTC. Its protein is CASSDSRGNEQFF.

The genes are TRBV7-2 and TRBJ2-7; 7 bases are a match to TRBD1. The CDR3 is 14 amino acids. Trimming at V came to 5 bases and at J to 0 bases, leaving 4 bases not matched to a gene. Germline CDR1 and CDR2: SGHTA and FQGNSA. CDR3 region: CASSLDRDSYEQYF. The DNA of the CDR3 is TGTGCCAGCAGCCTCGACAGGGACTCCTACGAGCAGTACTTC. The variable domain in full, completed from reference TRBV7-2 and TRBJ2-7, reads GAGVSQSPSNKVTEKGKDVELRCDPISGHTALYWYRQSLGQGLEFLIYFQGNSAPDKSGLPSDRFSAERTGGSVSTLTIQRTQQEDSAVYLCASSLDRDSYEQYFGPGTRLTVT.

The chain recombines TRBV9 with TRBJ2-1; D perhaps matches TRBD2 (6 bases). Germline loops: CDR1 SGDLS, CDR2 YYNGEE. Trimming pared 0 bases from V and 5 bases from J, leaving 15 bases between. The CDR3 sequence is 16 residues long. CDR3 amino acids: CASSVAVTSPDNEQFF. The CDR3, as DNA: TGTGCCAGCAGCGTAGCCGTAACTAGCCCCGACAATGAGCAGTTCTTC.

V and J are TRBV16 and TRBJ2-5, with D possibly being TRBD1 or TRBD2 (5 bases each). Trimming stripped 5 bases from V and 3 bases from J, with 10 bases between. This CDR3 is 13 amino acids long. Germline CDR1 reads KGHSY; CDR2 reads FQNENV. The CDR3 sequence: CASSSWGKETQYF. The CDR3 nucleotides read TGTGCCAGCAGCTCATGGGGGAAAGAGACCCAGTACTTC.

This chain uses TRBV27 with TRBJ2-1, with D tentatively TRBD1 or TRBD2 (6 bases each). The CDR3 is 17 residues long. V was trimmed by 2 bases and J by 0 bases, leaving 14 bases between them. CDR1 is MNHEY, CDR2 SMNVEV, per germline (reference sequence). The chain's CDR3 is CASSLRGEGYSYNEQFF. DNA for the CDR3: TGTGCCAGCAGTTTAAGGGGGGAAGGATACTCCTACAATGAGCAGTTCTTC.

V gene TRBV4-1 combines with J gene TRBJ1-1, with D maybe TRBD1 (6 bases). Between the trimmed V and J ends, which lost 0 bases and 1 base, there was a span of 9 bases. Germline CDR1 MGHRA, CDR2 YSYEKL. The CDR3 sequence is 15 residues long. The CDR3 is CASSQDGGQNTEAFF. As DNA, the CDR3 is TGCGCCAGCAGCCAAGATGGGGGACAGAACACTGAAGCTTTCTTT.

Only one count was recorded for this clone. The chain is built from TRBV4-1 and TRBJ2-7; 8 positions match TRBD1. CDR3 length equals 14 residues. J gave up 12 bases and V 4 bases, and 14 bases lay outside the gene matches. Germline V gene lookup returns CDR1 MGHRA and CDR2 YSYEKL. The CDR3 here is CASSPARGLEPPYF. In DNA, the CDR3 is TGCGCCAGCAGCCCGGCCAGGGGGCTCGAACCGCCGTACTTC.

J is TRBJ2-7 and V is TRBV7-8, with D possibly TRBD2 on 5 matching bases. V dropped 1 base and J dropped 5 bases, with 15 bases sitting between them. Per germline, CDR1 SGHVS and CDR2 FQNEAQ. The CDR3 loop spans 15 amino acids. The DNA of the CDR3 is TGTGCCAGCAGCTTAGGGACTGGTGTCATCAACGAGCAGTACTTC. Protein product: CASSLGTGVINEQYF.

This clone was seen a single time. The rearrangement joins TRBV7-2 to TRBJ2-3; TRBD1 might be the D (6 bases). From germline, CDR1 is SGHTA and CDR2 FQGNSA. This CDR3 has 16 amino acids. The V end lost 4 bases, the J end lost 2 bases, and 16 bases lay between the germline ends. CDR3 nucleotides: TGTGCCAGCAGCTCAATCGAGGGGGTGACCACAGATACGCAGTATTTT. This gives the protein CASSSIEGVTTDTQYF.

This chain uses TRBV4-1 with TRBJ2-1; weak D call: TRBD2 (5 bases). The germline V and J ends were trimmed by 1 base and 4 bases, with 20 bases remaining between them. The CDR3 length is 18 residues. Germline V gene lookup returns CDR1 MGHRA and CDR2 YSYEKL. CDR3 loop: CASSQVADQRGQYNEQFF. For the CDR3, the DNA is TGCGCCAGCAGCCAAGTTGCGGATCAGAGAGGGCAGTACAATGAGCAGTTCTTC.

This clone has just a few counts. The V and J genes are TRBV6-1 and TRBJ1-2; no clear D gene. CDR1 MNHNS and CDR2 SASEGT come from the germline V gene. This CDR3 is 13 amino acids long. V lost 1 base to trimming and J lost 3 bases, with 6 bases between them. Here the CDR3 reads CASSEERHYGYTF. The CDR3 nucleotides are TGTGCCAGCAGTGAAGAACGGCACTATGGCTACACCTTC.

The DNA of the CDR3 is TGTGCCACCAGCAGAGATCGAGCCAGCTCTGGAAACACCATATATTTT. This gives the protein CATSRDRASSGNTIYF. The chain is built from TRBV15 and TRBJ1-3; D gene ambiguous. Germline lookup yields CDR1 LNHNV and CDR2 YYDKDF (reference sequence). This CDR3 comprises 16 residues. With 0 bases removed from V and 0 bases from J, the gap between germline ends came to 9 bases.

The chain carries TRBV27 and TRBJ2-3, with D perhaps matching TRBD1 (5 bases). CDR3 length equals 15 residues. The germline CDR1 and CDR2 sequences are MNHEY and SMNVEV (reference sequence). V lost 3 bases and J lost 0, with 10 bases in between. This CDR3 reads CASSLVGLSTDTQYF. The CDR3 region has the DNA TGTGCCAGCAGTTTGGTGGGGCTCAGCACAGATACGCAGTATTTT.

This clone was seen a single time. The chain links TRBV9 to TRBJ1-5; D remains unclear. CDR1 is SGDLS and CDR2 is YYNGEE in the germline V gene. Between the trimmed V and J ends, which lost 0 bases and 2 bases, there was a span of 12 bases. The length of the CDR3 is 16 residues. The CDR3 sequence: CASSVGAGAGNQPQHF. For the CDR3, the DNA is TGTGCCAGCAGCGTAGGGGCGGGAGCAGGCAATCAGCCCCAGCATTTT.

The rearrangement links TRBV27 to TRBJ2-1; maybe TRBD2 (5 bases). CDR1 MNHEY and CDR2 SMNVEV come from the germline V gene (reference sequence). The CDR3 contains 15 residues. V was cut by 3 bases and J by 0 bases, with 9 bases left in between. The CDR3, as DNA: TGTGCCAGCAGTTTCGCAGCGGTCTCCTACAATGAGCAGTTCTTC. Translated: CASSFAAVSYNEQFF.

This chain uses TRBV14 with TRBJ2-7, with 9 nucleotides matching TRBD1. Germline V gene sequence: CDR1 SGHDN, CDR2 FVKESK. The CDR3 covers 16 residues. The V segment lost 0 bases and the J segment 1 base; nucleotides outside the gene matches: 4. The CDR3 region is CASSQDRGTGSYEQYF. The CDR3 DNA reads TGTGCCAGCAGCCAAGATCGGGGGACAGGGTCCTACGAGCAGTACTTC.

This rearrangement joins TRBV2 to TRBJ2-7, with D possibly called TRBD1 or TRBD2 (6 bases each). From germline, CDR1 is SNHLY and CDR2 FYNNEI. With 7 bases removed from V and 1 base from J, the gap between germline ends came to 17 bases. The CDR3 loop spans 15 amino acids. CDR3 in amino acids: CASTPAEGESYEQYF. In DNA, the CDR3 is TGTGCCAGCACCCCCGCGGAGGGGGAATCCTACGAGCAGTACTTC.

This clone was observed a few times. The chain is built from TRBV9 and TRBJ2-1; perhaps TRBD2 as D (5 bases). V lost 3 bases and J lost 6, with 16 bases in between. The CDR3 consists of 15 residues. Germline CDR1 SGDLS, CDR2 YYNGEE. The chain's CDR3 is CASSGAGNGPNEQFF. The CDR3 region has the DNA TGTGCCAGCAGCGGTGCCGGGAACGGACCCAATGAGCAGTTCTTC.

This clone appeared a few times. The chain joins TRBV5-5 to TRBJ1-1; D is uncertain. The CDR3 runs to 12 residues. Per the germline V gene, CDR1 is SGHKS and CDR2 is YYEKEE (reference sequence). V was pared by 7 bases and J by 5 bases, with 12 bases between. In DNA form, the CDR3 reads TGTGCCAGCGGCGCTTCCCGGACTGAAGCTTTCTTT. This translates into CASGASRTEAFF. Variable domain in full (rest from reference TRBV5-5 and TRBJ1-1): DAGVTQSPTHLIKTRGQQVTLRCSPISGHKSVSWYQQVLGQGPQFIFQYYEKEERGRGNFPDRFSARQFPNYSSELNVNALLLGDSALYLCASGASRTEAFFGQGTRLTVV.

The CDR3 here is CASSGHPFSYNEQFF. For the CDR3, the DNA is TGTGCCAGCAGCGGACACCCTTTCTCCTACAATGAGCAGTTCTTC. The rearrangement links TRBV11-2 to TRBJ2-1, with D possibly being TRBD1 (5 bases). The CDR3 spans 15 residues. The ends were cut back, 5 bases at V and 0 bases at J, with 11 bases in the middle. CDR1 SGHAT and CDR2 FQNNGV come from the germline V gene.

The chain uses TRBV28 and TRBJ1-2; D ambiguous. This CDR3 region has 11 residues. V was clipped by 8 bases and J by 5 bases, with 9 bases between them. The V gene's germline CDR1 is MDHEN and CDR2 SYDVKM. CDR3 amino acids: CASRHPYGYTF. The CDR3 DNA is TGTGCCAGCCGCCACCCATATGGCTACACCTTC.

The rearrangement uses TRBV7-9 and TRBJ2-5, with 10 positions matching TRBD2. V shed 5 bases and J 2 bases; nucleotides not matched to a gene: 8. Germline lookup yields CDR1 SEHNR and CDR2 FQNEAQ (reference sequence). The CDR3 loop spans 16 amino acids. This CDR3 reads CASSPVRTSGQETQYF. CDR3 nucleotides: TGTGCCAGCAGCCCCGTTCGGACTAGCGGACAAGAGACCCAGTACTTC.

The V and J genes are TRBV25-1 and TRBJ2-5; the match to TRBD1 covers 7 bases. J was trimmed by 2 bases and V by 10 bases; bases with no gene match: 7. Germline V gene data show CDR1 as MGHDK and CDR2 as SYGVNS. The CDR3 covers 13 residues. The CDR3 DNA sequence: TGTGCCACCTGCGGCAGGGGGCAAGAGACCCAGTACTTC. This encodes CATCGRGQETQYF.

The chain couples TRBV29-1 to TRBJ1-1; D is perhaps TRBD1 (5 bases). V was pared by 5 bases and J by 4 bases, with 14 bases between. CDR1 SQVTM and CDR2 ANQGSEA come from the germline V gene. The CDR3 is 13 amino acids. In DNA, the CDR3 is TGCAGCGTTTGGGGGGGTCCCGTCACTGAAGCTTTCTTT. Translation gives CSVWGGPVTEAFF.

This clone was recorded once. V is TRBV9 and J is TRBJ2-1; possible D gene TRBD1, 6 bases. The CDR3 consists of 14 residues. With 4 bases removed from V and 4 bases from J, the gap between germline ends came to 12 bases. Germline CDR1 SGDLS, CDR2 YYNGEE. CDR3 bases: TGTGCCAGCAGCCCAACAGGGAATTACAATGAGCAGTTCTTC. It specifies CASSPTGNYNEQFF.